The 4 T cell receptor beta chains listed next were all sequenced from one sample in a study of blood T cell repertoires in COVID-19. Clones were read by immunoSEQ multiplex PCR, and TCRdb kept only the in-frame ones, dropping some. This sample has roughly 140,000 clones, with approximately 80% found just once. Material: peripheral blood. These receptors were obtained from a man in his 60s with active or convalescent COVID-19.

This clone appeared a few times. The rearrangement uses TRBV11-2 and TRBJ2-3; the D is unclear. V was pared by 2 bases and J by 3 bases, with 9 bases between. There are 14 residues in the CDR3. Germline V gives CDR1 SGHAT, CDR2 FQNNGV. CDR3 DNA: TGTGCCAGCAGCTTAAGAGTTACGACAGATACGCAGTATTTT. This codes for CASSLRVTTDTQYF.

This sequence joins TRBV6-5 and TRBJ2-3; tentatively, D is TRBD2 (5 bases). CDR1 and CDR2 (germline): MNHEY, SVGAGI. Trimming took off 0 bases at V and 1 base at J, with 11 bases between the two ends. There are 16 residues in the CDR3. The CDR3 DNA follows: TGTGCCAGCAGTTACTCGCGGGCAGTCGGCACAGATACGCAGTATTTT. Translating gives CASSYSRAVGTDTQYF.

The CDR3 sequence: CASRPAGLRNEQYF. CDR3 DNA sequence: TGTGCCAGTCGCCCGGCAGGGTTGAGGAACGAGCAGTACTTC. V usage is TRBV19 and J usage is TRBJ2-7, with TRBD1 as a possible D gene (5 bases). With 8 bases removed from V and 5 bases from J, the gap between germline ends came to 19 bases. The CDR3 has 14 residues. Germline V gene data show CDR1 as LNHDA and CDR2 as SQIVND (reference sequence).

This clone appeared once. The chain links TRBV7-2 to TRBJ2-5; 8 bases match TRBD2. The CDR3 runs 16 residues. The V gene's germline CDR1 is SGHTA and CDR2 FQGNSA. The junction had 6 bases not matched to a gene; V was cut back by 1 base and J by 2 bases. The CDR3: CASSLGSGRGQETQYF. DNA for the CDR3: TGTGCCAGCAGCTTAGGAAGCGGGAGAGGTCAAGAGACCCAGTACTTC. The full variable domain, rest sourced from reference TRBV7-2 and TRBJ2-5, is GAGVSQSPSNKVTEKGKDVELRCDPISGHTALYWYRQSLGQGLEFLIYFQGNSAPDKSGLPSDRFSAERTGGSVSTLTIQRTQQEDSAVYLCASSLGSGRGQETQYFGPGTRLLVL.